This T cell receptor beta chain comes out of a study of graft-versus-host responses after intestinal transplantation. Overall study context: Recipients were given multivisceral, liver-intestinal, or isolated intestinal transplants. Once they had received anti-thymocyte globulin induction, all recipients took tacrolimus and steroids for three to four years. Findings of the study overall: GvH clone levels peaked in circulation, and this peak was associated with early post-transplant HvG declines.

As concerns this clone: Its antigen remains unknown.

V gave up 2 bases and J gave up 7 bases, with 18 bases separating them. Germline V gene lookup returns CDR1 SGDLS and CDR2 YYNGEE. This CDR3 contains 15 residues. Libraries were prepared by immunoSEQ multiplex PCR; TCRdb keeps only in-frame clonotypes and omits some of them. The sample has around 93,000 clones, 80% to 95% seen once. This material consisted of unstimulated CD8+ T cells sorted from spleen or lymph node cells, taken before intestinal transplant. The chain joins TRBV9 to TRBJ1-1; weak D call: TRBD1 (5 bases). This clonotype was obtained from a human donor who received an intestinal transplant. The DNA for the CDR3 is TGTGCCAGCAGCGTTTGGGACGCAAGTGCTGGTGAAGCTTTCTTT. Translating it yields CASSVWDASAGEAFF.